The next 4 T cell receptor beta chains were all read from a single sample in a study of blood T cell repertoires in COVID-19. The table came from immunoSEQ multiplex PCR; TCRdb's copy has only in-frame clones and leaves some out. The repertoire includes 360,000 or so clones, around 83% of them detected once, and approximately 5.4% sits in the top ten. Sequencing was performed on PBMCs or T cells enriched from blood (not recorded which). The receptor source for this set is a woman aged 45 to 65 who had recovered from COVID-19.

The V and J genes are TRBV7-2 and TRBJ2-3; TRBD1 is a possible D gene (5 bases). The germline V and J ends were trimmed by 3 bases and 14 bases, with 12 bases remaining between them. Germline V CDR1 and CDR2: SGHTA, FQGNSA. The CDR3 has 11 amino acids. The CDR3 loop is CASSLGPRWYF. The CDR3 DNA reads as TGTGCCAGCAGCTTGGGGCCCAGATGGTATTTT.

The chain employs TRBV10-2 and TRBJ1-5; the D is unclear. Germline CDR1 reads WSHSY; CDR2 reads SAAADI. Trimming stripped 4 bases from V and 3 bases from J, with 7 bases between. There are 13 residues in the CDR3. In DNA form, the CDR3 reads TGCGCCAGCAGTGCAACAGCCAATCAGCCCCAGCATTTT. This gives the protein CASSATANQPQHF.

V and J are TRBV5-1 and TRBJ1-2; maybe TRBD1 (5 bases). The germline V and J ends were trimmed by 4 bases and 0 bases, with 13 bases remaining between them. Germline V gene data show CDR1 as SGHRS and CDR2 as YFSETQ. The CDR3 extends over 15 amino acids. The CDR3 loop is CASSPDGGSNYGYTF. The DNA for the CDR3 is TGCGCCAGCAGCCCGGACGGGGGGTCTAACTATGGCTACACCTTC.

With regard to this clone: This sample also contains other DNA sequences that code for the same CDR3. The rearrangement uses TRBV30 and TRBJ2-7, with 9 bases aligning to TRBD1. V dropped 1 base and J dropped 2; count of bases not matched to a gene: 3. In germline, CDR1 is GTSNPN, CDR2 SVGIG (reference sequence). The CDR3 extends over 14 amino acids. CDR3 sequence reads: CAWSAGQGPYEQYF. CDR3 DNA sequence: TGTGCCTGGAGTGCAGGACAGGGGCCCTACGAGCAGTACTTC.